Listed below are T cell receptor beta chains from one sample, sequenced in a study of technical replicates of blood from several donors. Only in-frame clones appear in the TCRdb table, and some are missing; sequencing was by immunoSEQ multiplex PCR. The table has roughly 93,000 clones, 95% seen once; the top ten hold over 0.2%. The sequenced material came from T cells isolated from PBMCs. Receptors were obtained from a human donor in good health. The CDR3 runs from the conserved cysteine through the conserved F or W. D genes are given only for firm matches. The size entry is marked missing in some rows and otherwise reads once, few, many or a size class.

TGTGCCAGTAACTCTTTCCGGGACAGGGGTTATCAGCCCCAGCATTTT | CASNSFRDRGYQPQHF | 16 | TRBD1 | TRBV19 | - | TRBJ1-5
TGCGCCAGCAGTGGGGCAGGGTTATATGAGCAGTTCTTC | CASSGAGLYEQFF | 13 | - | TRBV10-1 | - | TRBJ2-1
TGTGCCAGCCGAGAGACCCAGTACTTC | CASRETQYF | 9 | - | TRBV2 | - | TRBJ2-5
TGTGCCAGCAGCCAAGCTTTAAGATCGGGCGAGCAGTACTTC | CASSQALRSGEQYF | 14 | - | TRBV14 | - | TRBJ2-7
TGTGCCAACGTAGGAGTTGGGAGGGGGTCAAGGGATAGCAATCAGCCCCAGCATTTT | CANVGVGRGSRDSNQPQHF | 19 | - | TRBV7-2 | - | TRBJ1-5
TGTGCCAGTAGGCAAAGCGGGAGCAGGGGAGAGACCCAGTACTTC | CASRQSGSRGETQYF | 15 | TRBD2 | TRBV19 | - | TRBJ2-5
TGTGCCAGCTTTACGACAGCCTCATATGGCTACACCTTC | CASFTTASYGYTF | 13 | - | TRBV18 | - | TRBJ1-2
TGTGCCAGCAGCCAAAGGGGGACAGCCAGCTCCTACAATGAGCAGTTCTTC | CASSQRGTASSYNEQFF | 17 | TRBD1 | TRBV7-9 | - | TRBJ2-1
TGTGCCAGCAGTTCGGGACTAGCATTCTACGAGCAGTACTTC | CASSSGLAFYEQYF | 14 | TRBD2 | TRBV27 | - | TRBJ2-7
TGTGCCAGCAGCGGAGGGGACAGTTTTGGAAACACCATATATTTT | CASSGGDSFGNTIYF | 15 | TRBD1 | TRBV9 | - | TRBJ1-3
TGTGCCATCAGTAACGACAGGGGAGGAGGGAATCAGCCCCAGCATTTT | CAISNDRGGGNQPQHF | 16 | TRBD1 | TRBV10-3 | once | TRBJ1-5
TGCGCCAGCAGTGGCGGAATCAATGAGCAGTTCTTC | CASSGGINEQFF | 12 | - | TRBV10-2 | once | TRBJ2-1
TGTGCCAGCAGCTTCTCTACTAGCGGCACAGATACGCAGTATTTT | CASSFSTSGTDTQYF | 15 | TRBD2 | TRBV7-6 | - | TRBJ2-3
TGTGCCATCAGTGACGGGACTACCGGGGCCAACGTCCTGACTTTC | CAISDGTTGANVLTF | 15 | TRBD2 | TRBV10-3 | - | TRBJ2-6
TGTGCCAGCACCTCCACGGGTTCACCCCTCCACTTT | CASTSTGSPLHF | 12 | - | TRBV5-6 | - | TRBJ1-6
TGTGCCAGCTCACTCGAGATAGGGGGAAACATTCAGTACTTC | CASSLEIGGNIQYF | 14 | - | TRBV18 | - | TRBJ2-4
TGCGCCAGCAGCCCCACGACAGGGCAATCCGGGGAGCTGTTTTTT | CASSPTTGQSGELFF | 15 | TRBD1 | TRBV5-1 | - | TRBJ2-2
TGTGCCAGCAGCGCTGAGGGGGCTCTTACGGAAGCTTTCTTT | CASSAEGALTEAFF | 14 | TRBD1 | TRBV9 | - | TRBJ1-1
TGTGCCAGCAGTTTAGACAGGGAAGAGACCCAGTACTTC | CASSLDREETQYF | 13 | TRBD1 | TRBV27 | - | TRBJ2-5
TGTGCTAGTGGTTTGGTAATCGGGACACCTTATAATTCACCCCTCCACTTT | CASGLVIGTPYNSPLHF | 17 | - | TRBV12-5 | - | TRBJ1-6
TGCGCCAGCAGTCCCGGACGAAAGACAGGACAGGGGATCGAGCAGTACTTC | CASSPGRKTGQGIEQYF | 17 | TRBD1 | TRBV10-1 | once | TRBJ2-7
TGTGCCAGCACCGGGACAGGGGAGACCCAGTACTTC | CASTGTGETQYF | 12 | TRBD1 | TRBV2 | few | TRBJ2-5
TGTGCCAGTAGTGGAACAGGATCCAATCAGCCCCAGCATTTT | CASSGTGSNQPQHF | 14 | - | TRBV19 | - | TRBJ1-5
TGTGCCACCAGCAGAGATCGTGACAGGGGCCTCAATCAGCCCCAGCATTTT | CATSRDRDRGLNQPQHF | 17 | TRBD1 | TRBV15 | - | TRBJ1-5
TGTGCCAGCAGACGTAGCGGGAGGGCCGGAAATGGGCAGTTCTTC | CASRRSGRAGNGQFF | 15 | TRBD2 | TRBV13 | - | TRBJ2-1
TGCGCCAGCAGCCAAGATGGGAGCAGACAAGCTTTCTTT | CASSQDGSRQAFF | 13 | - | TRBV4-1 | few | TRBJ1-1
TGTGCCAGTAGTAGCCAGGGGAATACTAATGAAAAACTGTTTTTT | CASSSQGNTNEKLFF | 15 | - | TRBV19 | - | TRBJ1-4
TGCGCCAGCAGCTTGAGATTAGCAGGGTTTGACGAGCAGTACTTC | CASSLRLAGFDEQYF | 15 | - | TRBV5-1 | - | TRBJ2-7
TGCAGCGCCCTCCCCAGGGGTTTGCACGAGCAGTACTTC | CSALPRGLHEQYF | 13 | - | TRBV29-1 | - | TRBJ2-7
TGTGCCTGGAGTGCCGGAGGGTCCAGCACAGATACGCAGTATTTT | CAWSAGGSSTDTQYF | 15 | - | TRBV30 | once | TRBJ2-3
TGTGCCAGCAGTATTAACAGGGGAGATGGCTACACCTTC | CASSINRGDGYTF | 13 | TRBD1 | TRBV6-1 | - | TRBJ1-2
TGTGCCAGCAGTCGACAGTACTATAGCAATCAGCCCCAGCATTTT | CASSRQYYSNQPQHF | 15 | - | TRBV28 | once | TRBJ1-5
TGTGCCAGCAGCTTGGATTCCGGGACAGCAACTGGAAACACCATATATTTT | CASSLDSGTATGNTIYF | 17 | TRBD1 | TRBV5-4 | - | TRBJ1-3
TGCGCCAGCAGCGGAGACAGGCATGGCTACACCTTC | CASSGDRHGYTF | 12 | - | TRBV5-1 | once | TRBJ1-2
TGCGCCAGCAGCTTGGGAACAGGGACTTCACCCCTCCACTTT | CASSLGTGTSPLHF | 14 | - | TRBV5-1 | - | TRBJ1-6
TGCAGCGTTGAGGGGCAGTTGAACACTGAAGCTTTCTTT | CSVEGQLNTEAFF | 13 | - | TRBV29-1 | - | TRBJ1-1
TGTGCCAGTAGTATAGCCTCCAGGAGGTGGAGTGGTAATGAAAAACTGTTTTTT | CASSIASRRWSGNEKLFF | 18 | - | TRBV19 | once | TRBJ1-4
TGTGCCAGCAGTGCTTCCGGGACAGGCACAGATACGCAGTATTTT | CASSASGTGTDTQYF | 15 | TRBD1 | TRBV25-1 | - | TRBJ2-3
TGTGCCAGTAGTATAGAAGGGGTAGGTTTGTATCAGCCCCAGCATTTT | CASSIEGVGLYQPQHF | 16 | - | TRBV19 | - | TRBJ1-5
TGTGCCAGCAGCGTGGAGGACAGAAGGGGCACAGATACGCAGTATTTT | CASSVEDRRGTDTQYF | 16 | - | TRBV9 | - | TRBJ2-3
TGTGCCAGTAGAAACCCCGGGACAGGGGACGAAAAACTGTTTTTT | CASRNPGTGDEKLFF | 15 | TRBD1 | TRBV19 | once | TRBJ1-4